This T cell receptor beta chain was sequenced for a study of cytomegalovirus exposure and HLA in healthy donors. The study, taken as a whole, reports: It emerged from a later analysis that several of the most significant clusters appeared to be linked to common viral pathogens. Presence/absence analyses took donor sequencing depth as roughly uniform. Researchers reported in a later analysis that a missense DCLRE1C variant was tied to TCR beta V- and J-gene trimming.

A multiplex PCR was run with 60 Vbeta primers and 13 Jbeta primers. TCRdb keeps only in-frame clones here, not all; method: immunoSEQ multiplex PCR. The profile shows about 160,000 clones, roughly 80% of them singletons. Germline CDR1 reads SQVTM; CDR2 reads ANQGSEA. The CDR3 consists of 13 residues. Unmatched junction bases numbered 6, after V lost 6 bases and J lost 3 bases. Comment on this clone: Its antigen is not known.

This TCR derives from a male donor in good health and CMV-seropositive. The sequenced sample consisted of PBMCs. The V gene is TRBV29-1, the J gene TRBJ2-7; 9 bases are a match to TRBD2. This chain's CDR3 is CSVRGGDFYEQYF. Here the CDR3 DNA reads TGCAGCGTGCGGGGGGGGGATTTCTACGAGCAGTACTTC.